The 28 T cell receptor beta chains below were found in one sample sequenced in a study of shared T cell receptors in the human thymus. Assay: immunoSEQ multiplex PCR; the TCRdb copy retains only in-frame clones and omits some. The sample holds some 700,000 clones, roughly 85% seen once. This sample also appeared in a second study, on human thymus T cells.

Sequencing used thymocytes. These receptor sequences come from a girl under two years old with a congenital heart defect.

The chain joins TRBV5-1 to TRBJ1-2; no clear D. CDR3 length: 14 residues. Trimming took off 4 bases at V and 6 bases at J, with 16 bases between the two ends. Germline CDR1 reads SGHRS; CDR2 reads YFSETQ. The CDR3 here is CASSPEISLHGYTF. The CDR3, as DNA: TGCGCCAGCAGCCCGGAGATCTCCCTGCATGGCTACACCTTC. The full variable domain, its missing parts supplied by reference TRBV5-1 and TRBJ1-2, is KAGVTQTPRYLIKTRGQQVTLSCSPISGHRSVSWYQQTPGQGLQFLFEYFSETQRNKGNFPGRFSGRQFSNSRSEMNVSTLELGDSALYLCASSPEISLHGYTFGSGTRLTVV.

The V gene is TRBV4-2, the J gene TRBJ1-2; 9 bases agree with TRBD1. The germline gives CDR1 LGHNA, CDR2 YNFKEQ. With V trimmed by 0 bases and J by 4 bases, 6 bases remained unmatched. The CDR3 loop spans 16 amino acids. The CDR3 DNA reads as TGTGCCAGCAGCCAAGAACGGGACAGGGCGGTCTATGGCTACACCTTC. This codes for CASSQERDRAVYGYTF.

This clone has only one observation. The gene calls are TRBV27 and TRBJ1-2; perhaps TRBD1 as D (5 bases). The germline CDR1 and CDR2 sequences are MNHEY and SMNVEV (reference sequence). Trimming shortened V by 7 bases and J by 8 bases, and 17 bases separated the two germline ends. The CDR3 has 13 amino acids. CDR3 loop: CASTQGGADGYTF. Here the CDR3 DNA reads TGTGCCAGCACCCAGGGAGGGGCAGACGGCTACACCTTC.

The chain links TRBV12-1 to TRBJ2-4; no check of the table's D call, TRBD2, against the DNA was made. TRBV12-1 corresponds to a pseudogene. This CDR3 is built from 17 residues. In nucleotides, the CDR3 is TGTGCCAGCAGCCCTCAAAGACGGGAACTAGCCAAAAACATTCAGTACTTC. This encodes CASSPQRRELAKNIQYF.

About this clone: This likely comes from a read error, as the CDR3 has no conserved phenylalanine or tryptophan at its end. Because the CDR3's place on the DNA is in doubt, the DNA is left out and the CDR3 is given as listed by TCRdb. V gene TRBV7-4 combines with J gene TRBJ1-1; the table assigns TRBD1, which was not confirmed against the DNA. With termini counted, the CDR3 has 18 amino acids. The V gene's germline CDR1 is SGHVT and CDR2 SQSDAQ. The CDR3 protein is CASTTGVPGQQGGGPPTV.

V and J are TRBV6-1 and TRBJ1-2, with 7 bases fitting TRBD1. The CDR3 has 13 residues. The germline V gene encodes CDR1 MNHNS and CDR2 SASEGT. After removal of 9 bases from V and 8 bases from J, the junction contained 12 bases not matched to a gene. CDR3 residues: CASTDRATGGYTF. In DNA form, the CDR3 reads TGTGCCAGTACAGACAGGGCCACCGGGGGCTACACCTTC.

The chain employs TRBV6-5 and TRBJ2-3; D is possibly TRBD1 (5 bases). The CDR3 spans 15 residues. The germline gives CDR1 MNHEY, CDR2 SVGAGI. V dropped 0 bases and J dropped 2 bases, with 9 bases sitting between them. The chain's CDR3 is CASSYSDRATDTQYF. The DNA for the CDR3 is TGTGCCAGCAGTTACTCCGACAGAGCCACAGATACGCAGTATTTT.

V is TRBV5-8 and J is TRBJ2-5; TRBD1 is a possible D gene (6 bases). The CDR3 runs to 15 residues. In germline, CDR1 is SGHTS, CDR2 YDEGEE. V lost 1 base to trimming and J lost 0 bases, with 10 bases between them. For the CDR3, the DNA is TGTGCCAGCAGCTTGACAGGGATAAACCAAGAGACCCAGTACTTC. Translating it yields CASSLTGINQETQYF. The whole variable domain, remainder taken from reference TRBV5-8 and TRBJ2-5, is EAGVTQSPTHLIKTRGQQATLRCSPISGHTSVYWYQQALGLGLQFLLWYDEGEERNRGNFPPRFSGRQFPNYSSELNVNALELEDSALYLCASSLTGINQETQYFGPGTRLLVL.

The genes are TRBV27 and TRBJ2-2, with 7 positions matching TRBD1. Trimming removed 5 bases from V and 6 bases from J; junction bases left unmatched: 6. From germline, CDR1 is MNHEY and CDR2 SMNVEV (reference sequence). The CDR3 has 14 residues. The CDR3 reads CASSHRTGSGELFF. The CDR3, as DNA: TGTGCCAGCAGTCACCGGACAGGTTCCGGGGAGCTGTTTTTT.

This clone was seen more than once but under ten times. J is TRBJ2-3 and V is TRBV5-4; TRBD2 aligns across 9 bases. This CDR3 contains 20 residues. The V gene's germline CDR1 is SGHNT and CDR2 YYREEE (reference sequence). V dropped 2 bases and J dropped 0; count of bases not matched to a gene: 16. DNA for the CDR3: TGTGCCAGCAGCTTTATTAGCGGGGGCCGCACCCTTTCTAGCACAGATACGCAGTATTTT. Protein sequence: CASSFISGGRTLSSTDTQYF.

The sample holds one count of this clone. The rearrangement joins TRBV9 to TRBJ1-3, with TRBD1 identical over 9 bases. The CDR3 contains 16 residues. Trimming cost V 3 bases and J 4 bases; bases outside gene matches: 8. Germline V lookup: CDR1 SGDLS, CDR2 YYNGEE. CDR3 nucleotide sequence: TGTGCCAGCAGCGCCCGGGACAGGGTGAAAGGAAACACCATATATTTT. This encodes CASSARDRVKGNTIYF.

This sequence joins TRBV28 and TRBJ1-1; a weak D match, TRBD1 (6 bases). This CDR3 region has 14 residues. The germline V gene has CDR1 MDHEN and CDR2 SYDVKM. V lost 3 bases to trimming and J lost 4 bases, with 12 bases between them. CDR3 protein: CASSFQGRVTEAFF. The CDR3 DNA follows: TGTGCCAGCAGTTTTCAGGGGCGGGTCACTGAAGCTTTCTTT.

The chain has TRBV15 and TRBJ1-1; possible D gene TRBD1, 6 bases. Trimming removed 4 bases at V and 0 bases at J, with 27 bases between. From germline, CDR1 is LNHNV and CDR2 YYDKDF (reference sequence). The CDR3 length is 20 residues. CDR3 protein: CATSTSFTGNISSMNTEAFF. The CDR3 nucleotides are TGTGCCACCAGCACCTCCTTCACAGGGAACATTTCTTCCATGAACACTGAAGCTTTCTTT.

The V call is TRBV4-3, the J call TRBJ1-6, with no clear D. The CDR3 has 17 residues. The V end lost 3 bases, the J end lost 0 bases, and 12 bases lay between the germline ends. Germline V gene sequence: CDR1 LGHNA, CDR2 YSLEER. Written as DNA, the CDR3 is TGCGCCAGCAGCCAGCTGGCCTGTCCCTCCTATAATTCACCCCTCCACTTT. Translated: CASSQLACPSYNSPLHF.

The CDR3 spells CASSVDRNYGYTF. The CDR3 coding sequence is TGTGCCAGCAGCGTCGACAGGAACTATGGCTACACCTTC. The chain carries TRBV9 and TRBJ1-2, with a tentative D call TRBD1 (6 bases). The CDR3 has 13 residues. V was pared by 2 bases and J by 2 bases, with 7 bases between. CDR1 SGDLS and CDR2 YYNGEE come from the germline V gene.

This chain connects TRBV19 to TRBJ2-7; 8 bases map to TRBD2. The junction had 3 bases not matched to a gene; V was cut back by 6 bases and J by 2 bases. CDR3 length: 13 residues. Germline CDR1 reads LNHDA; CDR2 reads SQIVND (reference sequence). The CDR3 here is CASRRGGTYEQYF. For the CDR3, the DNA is TGTGCCAGTAGACGGGGGGGGACCTACGAGCAGTACTTC.

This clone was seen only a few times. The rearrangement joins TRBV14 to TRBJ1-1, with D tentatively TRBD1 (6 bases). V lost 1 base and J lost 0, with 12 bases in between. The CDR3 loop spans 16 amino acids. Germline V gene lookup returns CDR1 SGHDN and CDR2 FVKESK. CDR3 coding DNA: TGTGCCAGCAGCCAAGTGGAGGGGGGGCTGAACACTGAAGCTTTCTTT. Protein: CASSQVEGGLNTEAFF.

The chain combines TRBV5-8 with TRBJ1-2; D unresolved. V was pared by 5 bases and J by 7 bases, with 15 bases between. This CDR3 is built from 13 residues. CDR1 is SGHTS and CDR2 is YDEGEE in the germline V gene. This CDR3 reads CASSPTRQAGYTF. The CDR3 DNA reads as TGTGCCAGCAGTCCGACCCGTCAGGCTGGCTACACCTTC. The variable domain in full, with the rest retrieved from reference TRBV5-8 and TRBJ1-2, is EAGVTQSPTHLIKTRGQQATLRCSPISGHTSVYWYQQALGLGLQFLLWYDEGEERNRGNFPPRFSGRQFPNYSSELNVNALELEDSALYLCASSPTRQAGYTFGSGTRLTVV.

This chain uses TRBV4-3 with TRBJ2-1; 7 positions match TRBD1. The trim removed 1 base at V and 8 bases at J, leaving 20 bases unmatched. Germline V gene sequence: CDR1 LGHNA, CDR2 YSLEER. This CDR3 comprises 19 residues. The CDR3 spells CASSQGFTPAQGFEDEQFF. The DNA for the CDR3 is TGCGCCAGCAGCCAAGGCTTTACCCCGGCACAGGGGTTTGAGGATGAGCAGTTCTTC.

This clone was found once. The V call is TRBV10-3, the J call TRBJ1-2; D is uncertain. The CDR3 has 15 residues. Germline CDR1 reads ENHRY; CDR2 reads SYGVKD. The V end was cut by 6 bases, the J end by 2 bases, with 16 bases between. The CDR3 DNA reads TGTGCCATCAGAATAGACCATCGAGGGAACTATGGCTACACCTTC. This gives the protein CAIRIDHRGNYGYTF.

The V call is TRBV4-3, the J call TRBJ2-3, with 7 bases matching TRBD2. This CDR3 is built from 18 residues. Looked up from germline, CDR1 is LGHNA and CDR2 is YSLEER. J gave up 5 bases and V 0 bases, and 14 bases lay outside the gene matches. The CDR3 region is CASSQDRLGRGRVDTQYF. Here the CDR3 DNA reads TGCGCCAGCAGCCAAGATCGGCTGGGGAGGGGAAGGGTAGATACGCAGTATTTT.

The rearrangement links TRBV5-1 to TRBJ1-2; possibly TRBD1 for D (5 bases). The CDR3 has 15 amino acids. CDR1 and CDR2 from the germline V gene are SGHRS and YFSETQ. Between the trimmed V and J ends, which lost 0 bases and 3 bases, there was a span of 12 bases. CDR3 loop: CASSLASAGYYGYTF. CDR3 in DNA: TGCGCCAGCAGCTTGGCCAGCGCAGGGTACTATGGCTACACCTTC. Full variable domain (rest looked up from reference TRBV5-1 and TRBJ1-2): KAGVTQTPRYLIKTRGQQVTLSCSPISGHRSVSWYQQTPGQGLQFLFEYFSETQRNKGNFPGRFSGRQFSNSRSEMNVSTLELGDSALYLCASSLASAGYYGYTFGSGTRLTVV.

CDR3 residues: CASTPGANQPQHF. The CDR3 DNA follows: TGTGCCAGCACGCCGGGAGCCAATCAGCCCCAGCATTTT. The genes are TRBV6-5 and TRBJ1-5; D ambiguous. V was trimmed by 7 bases and J by 3 bases, leaving 10 bases between them. The CDR3 runs to 13 residues. In germline, CDR1 is MNHEY, CDR2 SVGAGI.

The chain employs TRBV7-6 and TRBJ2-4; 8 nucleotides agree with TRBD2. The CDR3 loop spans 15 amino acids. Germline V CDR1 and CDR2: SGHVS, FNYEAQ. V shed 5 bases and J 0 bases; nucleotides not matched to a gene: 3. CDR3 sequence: CASSPRGEAKNIQYF. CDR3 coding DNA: TGTGCCAGCAGCCCGCGGGGGGAAGCCAAAAACATTCAGTACTTC. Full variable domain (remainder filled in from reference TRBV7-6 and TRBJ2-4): GAGVSQSPRYKVTKRGQDVALRCDPISGHVSLYWYRQALGQGPEFLTYFNYEAQQDKSGLPNDRFSAERPEGSISTLTIQRTEQRDSAMYRCASSPRGEAKNIQYFGAGTRLSVL.

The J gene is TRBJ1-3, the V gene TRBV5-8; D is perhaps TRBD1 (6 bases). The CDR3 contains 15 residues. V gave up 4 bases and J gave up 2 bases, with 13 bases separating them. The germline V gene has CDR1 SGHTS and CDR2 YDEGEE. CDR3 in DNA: TGTGCCAGCAGCCCGATACAGGGAACTGGAAACACCATATATTTT. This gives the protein CASSPIQGTGNTIYF. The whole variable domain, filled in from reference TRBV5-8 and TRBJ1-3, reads EAGVTQSPTHLIKTRGQQATLRCSPISGHTSVYWYQQALGLGLQFLLWYDEGEERNRGNFPPRFSGRQFPNYSSELNVNALELEDSALYLCASSPIQGTGNTIYFGEGSWLTVV.

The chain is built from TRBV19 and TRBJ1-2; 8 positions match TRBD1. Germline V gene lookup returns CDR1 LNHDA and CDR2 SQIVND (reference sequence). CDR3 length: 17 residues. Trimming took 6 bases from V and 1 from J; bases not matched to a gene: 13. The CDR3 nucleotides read TGTGCCAGTAGCTCACCGCGAGGACAGGGTCATAACTATGGCTACACCTTC. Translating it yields CASSSPRGQGHNYGYTF.

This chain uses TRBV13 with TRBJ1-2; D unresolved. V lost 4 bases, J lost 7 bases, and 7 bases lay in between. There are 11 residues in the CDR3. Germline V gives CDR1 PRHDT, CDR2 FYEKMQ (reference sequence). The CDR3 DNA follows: TGTGCCAGCAGCTCCCCCCGTGGCTACACCTTC. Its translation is CASSSPRGYTF.

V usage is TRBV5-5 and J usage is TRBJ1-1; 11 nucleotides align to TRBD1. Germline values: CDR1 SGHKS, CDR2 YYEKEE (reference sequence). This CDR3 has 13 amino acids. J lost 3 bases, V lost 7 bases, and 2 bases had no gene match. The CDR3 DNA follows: TGTGCCAGCGGACAGGGGGCGGACACTGAAGCTTTCTTT. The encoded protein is CASGQGADTEAFF. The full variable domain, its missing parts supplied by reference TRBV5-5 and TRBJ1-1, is DAGVTQSPTHLIKTRGQQVTLRCSPISGHKSVSWYQQVLGQGPQFIFQYYEKEERGRGNFPDRFSARQFPNYSSELNVNALLLGDSALYLCASGQGADTEAFFGQGTRLTVV.